The 7 T cell receptor beta chains presented below share a single source sample, sequenced in a study of shared clonotypes between healthy human individuals. The method was immunoSEQ multiplex PCR; TCRdb's version includes in-frame clones alone and lacks a portion of them. The sample carries 2 million to 2.5 million clones, 85% to 95% recorded once. The sequenced sample consisted of naive CD4+ T cells from PBMCs. Subset noted: CD45RA+ positively selected. The receptors originated from a man aged 18 to 30 in good health. Some clones in this sample may be carry-over from other donors' samples.

The rearrangement joins TRBV6-1 to TRBJ2-7, with 10 bases identical to TRBD1. Per the germline V gene, CDR1 is MNHNS and CDR2 is SASEGT. This CDR3 spans 13 amino acids. Trimming at V came to 7 bases and at J to 5 bases, leaving 5 bases not matched to a gene. For the CDR3, the DNA is TGTGCCAGCAAGGACAGGGGGGGCAACGAGCAGTACTTC. It specifies CASKDRGGNEQYF.

The chain has TRBV18 and TRBJ2-1; the match to TRBD2 covers 10 bases. There are 16 residues in the CDR3. Germline lookup yields CDR1 KGHSH and CDR2 LQKENI. The V and J ends lost 0 bases and 8 bases, in that order; junction bases with no gene match: 7. The CDR3 coding sequence is TGTGCCAGCTCACCACCGGGCCTAGCGGGAGCAGATGAGCAGTTCTTC. As protein: CASSPPGLAGADEQFF. The whole variable domain, filled in from reference TRBV18 and TRBJ2-1, reads NAGVMQNPRHLVRRRGQEARLRCSPMKGHSHVYWYRQLPEEGLKFMVYLQKENIIDESGMPKERFSAEFPKEGPSILRIQQVVRGDSAAYFCASSPPGLAGADEQFFGPGTRLTVL.

V gene TRBV7-3 combines with J gene TRBJ2-2; perhaps TRBD2 as D (6 bases). CDR3 length: 16 residues. V lost 4 bases and J lost 4, with 16 bases in between. Germline-derived CDR1 and CDR2 are SGHTA and FQGTGA. The CDR3 spells CASSSGTRGGTGELFF. The CDR3 DNA reads TGTGCCAGCAGCTCTGGGACTCGGGGCGGCACCGGGGAGCTGTTTTTT.

The chain employs TRBV19 and TRBJ2-7; weak D call: TRBD2 (5 bases). The V and J ends lost 6 bases and 7 bases respectively, with 25 bases between them. Germline loops: CDR1 LNHDA, CDR2 SQIVND (reference sequence). There are 16 residues in the CDR3. CDR3 region: CASSRRGAGGSGEQYF. For the CDR3, the DNA is TGTGCCAGTAGCCGACGAGGTGCGGGTGGGTCGGGAGAGCAGTACTTC.

The rearrangement joins TRBV7-2 to TRBJ2-5; TRBD2 aligns across 8 bases. This CDR3 contains 14 residues. The germline gives CDR1 SGHTA, CDR2 FQGNSA. V dropped 5 bases and J dropped 4; count of bases not matched to a gene: 6. The CDR3 coding sequence is TGTGCCAGCAGCCCCGGGAGGGCCGGAGAGACCCAGTACTTC. Protein product: CASSPGRAGETQYF.

V gene TRBV10-1 combines with J gene TRBJ1-4; no firm D call. The CDR3 runs 15 residues. V dropped 4 bases and J dropped 8 bases, with 17 bases sitting between them. The germline V gene encodes CDR1 WNHNN and CDR2 SYGVQD (reference sequence). CDR3 loop: CASSGRTDQREKLFF. CDR3 bases: TGCGCCAGCAGTGGGAGAACGGACCAAAGGGAAAAACTGTTTTTT.

The gene calls are TRBV7-9 and TRBJ2-6, with TRBD1 identical over 11 bases. This CDR3 has 18 amino acids. The germline V gene encodes CDR1 SEHNR and CDR2 FQNEAQ (reference sequence). Trimming took 4 bases from V and 1 from J; bases not matched to a gene: 6. CDR3 nucleotides: TGTGCCAGCAGCTCCGGACAGGGGGCGATATCTGGGGCCAACGTCCTGACTTTC. Protein: CASSSGQGAISGANVLTF.